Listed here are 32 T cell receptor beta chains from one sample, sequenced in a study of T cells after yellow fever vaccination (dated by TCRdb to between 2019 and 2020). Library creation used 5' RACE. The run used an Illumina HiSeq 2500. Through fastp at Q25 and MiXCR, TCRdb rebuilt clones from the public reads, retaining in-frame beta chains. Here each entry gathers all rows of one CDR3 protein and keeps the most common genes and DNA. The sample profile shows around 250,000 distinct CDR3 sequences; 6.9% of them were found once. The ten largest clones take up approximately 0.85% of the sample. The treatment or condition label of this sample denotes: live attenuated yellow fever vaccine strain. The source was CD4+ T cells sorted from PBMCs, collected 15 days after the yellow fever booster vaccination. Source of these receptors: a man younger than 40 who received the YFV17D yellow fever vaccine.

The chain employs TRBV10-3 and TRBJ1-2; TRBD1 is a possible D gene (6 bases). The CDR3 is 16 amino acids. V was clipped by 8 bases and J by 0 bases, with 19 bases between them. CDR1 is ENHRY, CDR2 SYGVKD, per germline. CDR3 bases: TGTGCCATCTGGGGGGCGGAGCTCCGATCTAACTATGGCTACACCTTC. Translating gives CAIWGAELRSNYGYTF.

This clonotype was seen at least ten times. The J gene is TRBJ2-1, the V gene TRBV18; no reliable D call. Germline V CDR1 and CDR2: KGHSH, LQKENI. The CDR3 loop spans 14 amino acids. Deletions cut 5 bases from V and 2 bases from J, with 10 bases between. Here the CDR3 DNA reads TGTGCCAGCTCAGGCTCCTCGCCCTACAATGAGCAGTTCTTC. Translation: CASSGSSPYNEQFF. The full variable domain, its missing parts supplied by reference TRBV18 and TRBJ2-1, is NAGVMQNPRHLVRRRGQEARLRCSPMKGHSHVYWYRQLPEEGLKFMVYLQKENIIDESGMPKERFSAEFPKEGPSILRIQQVVRGDSAAYFCASSGSSPYNEQFFGPGTRLTVL.

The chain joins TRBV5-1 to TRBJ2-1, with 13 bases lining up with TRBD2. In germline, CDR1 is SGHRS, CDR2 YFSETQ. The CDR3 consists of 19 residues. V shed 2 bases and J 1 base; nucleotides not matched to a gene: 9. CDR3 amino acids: CASSLTPGLAGLSYNEQFF. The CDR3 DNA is TGCGCCAGCAGCTTAACCCCGGGACTAGCGGGACTGTCCTACAATGAGCAGTTCTTC.

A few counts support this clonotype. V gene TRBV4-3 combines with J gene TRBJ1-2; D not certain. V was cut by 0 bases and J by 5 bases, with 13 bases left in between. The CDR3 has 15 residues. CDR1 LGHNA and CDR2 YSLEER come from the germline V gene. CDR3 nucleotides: TGCGCCAGCAGCCAAGAGCAGATAGGAGGGTATGGCTACACCTTC. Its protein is CASSQEQIGGYGYTF.

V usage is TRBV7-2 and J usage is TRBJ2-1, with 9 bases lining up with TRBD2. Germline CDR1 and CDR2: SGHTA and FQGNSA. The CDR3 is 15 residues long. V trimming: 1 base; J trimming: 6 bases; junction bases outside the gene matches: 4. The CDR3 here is CASSLGGTSSNEQFF. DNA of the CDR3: TGTGCCAGCAGCTTAGGGGGGACTAGCAGCAATGAGCAGTTCTTC.

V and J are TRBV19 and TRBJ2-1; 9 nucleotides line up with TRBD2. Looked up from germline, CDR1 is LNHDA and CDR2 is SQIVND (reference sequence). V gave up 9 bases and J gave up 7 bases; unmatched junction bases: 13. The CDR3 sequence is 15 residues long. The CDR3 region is CASLGPGLAANEQFF. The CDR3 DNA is TGTGCCAGCCTGGGTCCGGGACTAGCCGCGAATGAGCAGTTCTTC.

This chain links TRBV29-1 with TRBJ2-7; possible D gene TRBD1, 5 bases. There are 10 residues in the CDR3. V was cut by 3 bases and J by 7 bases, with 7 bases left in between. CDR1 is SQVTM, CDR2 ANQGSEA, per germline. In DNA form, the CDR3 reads TGCAGCGTTGATGCAGGGGAGCAGTACTTC. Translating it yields CSVDAGEQYF.

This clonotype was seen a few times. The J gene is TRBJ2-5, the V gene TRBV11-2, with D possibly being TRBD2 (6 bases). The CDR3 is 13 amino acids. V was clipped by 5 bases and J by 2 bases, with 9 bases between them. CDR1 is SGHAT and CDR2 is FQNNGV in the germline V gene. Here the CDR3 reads CASSIGTQETQYF. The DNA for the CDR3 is TGTGCCAGCAGCATCGGGACTCAAGAGACCCAGTACTTC.

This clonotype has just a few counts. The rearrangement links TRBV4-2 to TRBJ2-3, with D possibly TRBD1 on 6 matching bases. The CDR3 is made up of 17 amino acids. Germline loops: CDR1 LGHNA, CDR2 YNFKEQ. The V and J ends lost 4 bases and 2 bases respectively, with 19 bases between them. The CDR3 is CASSPDPTGLDTDTQYF. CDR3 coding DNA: TGTGCCAGCAGCCCCGACCCCACAGGGCTGGACACAGATACGCAGTATTTT.

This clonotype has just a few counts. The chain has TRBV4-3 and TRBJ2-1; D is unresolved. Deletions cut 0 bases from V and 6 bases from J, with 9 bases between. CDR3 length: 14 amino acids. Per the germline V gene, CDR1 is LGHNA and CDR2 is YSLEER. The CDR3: CASSQESRSNEQFF. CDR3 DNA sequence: TGCGCCAGCAGCCAAGAATCCCGGAGCAATGAGCAGTTCTTC.

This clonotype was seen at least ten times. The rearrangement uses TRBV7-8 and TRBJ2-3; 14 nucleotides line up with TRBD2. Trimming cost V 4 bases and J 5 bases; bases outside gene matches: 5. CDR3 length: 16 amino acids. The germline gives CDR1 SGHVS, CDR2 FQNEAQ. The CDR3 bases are TGTGCCAGCAGCTACACCGGGACTAGCGGGAGAGATACGCAGTATTTT. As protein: CASSYTGTSGRDTQYF.

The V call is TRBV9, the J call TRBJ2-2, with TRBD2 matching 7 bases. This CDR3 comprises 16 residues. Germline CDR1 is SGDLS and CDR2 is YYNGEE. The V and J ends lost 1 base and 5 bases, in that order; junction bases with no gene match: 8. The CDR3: CASSVMAGVGTGELFF. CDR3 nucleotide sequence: TGTGCCAGCAGCGTAATGGCGGGAGTTGGGACCGGGGAGCTGTTTTTT.

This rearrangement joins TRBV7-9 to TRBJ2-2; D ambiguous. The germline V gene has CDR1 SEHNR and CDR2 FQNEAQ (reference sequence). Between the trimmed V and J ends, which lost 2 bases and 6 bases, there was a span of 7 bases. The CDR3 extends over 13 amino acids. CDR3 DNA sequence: TGTGCCAGCAGCTTAAGTAATTCCGGGGAGCTGTTTTTT. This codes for CASSLSNSGELFF. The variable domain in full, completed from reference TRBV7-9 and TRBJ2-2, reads DTGVSQNPRHKITKRGQNVTFRCDPISEHNRLYWYRQTLGQGPEFLTYFQNEAQLEKSRLLSDRFSAERPKGSFSTLEIQRTEQGDSAMYLCASSLSNSGELFFGEGSRLTVL.

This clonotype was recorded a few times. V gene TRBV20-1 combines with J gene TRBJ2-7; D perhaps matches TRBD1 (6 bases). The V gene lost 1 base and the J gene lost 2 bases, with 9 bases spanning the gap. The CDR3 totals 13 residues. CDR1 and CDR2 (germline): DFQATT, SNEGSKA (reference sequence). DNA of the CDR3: TGCAGTGCTAGAGCAGGGGCGGCCTACGAGCAGTACTTC. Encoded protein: CSARAGAAYEQYF.

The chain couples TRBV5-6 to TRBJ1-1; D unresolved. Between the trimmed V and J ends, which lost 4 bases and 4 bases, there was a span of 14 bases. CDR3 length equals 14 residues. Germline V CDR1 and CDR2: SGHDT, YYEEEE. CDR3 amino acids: CASSQAEGLTEAFF. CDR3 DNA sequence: TGTGCCAGCAGCCAAGCGGAGGGTCTCACTGAAGCTTTCTTT.

The CDR3 sequence: CSALAGTGELFF. CDR3 coding DNA: TGCAGTGCACTAGCGGGAACCGGGGAGCTGTTTTTT. The rearrangement joins TRBV20-1 to TRBJ2-2, with 10 positions matching TRBD2. Germline V gene lookup returns CDR1 DFQATT and CDR2 SNEGSKA (reference sequence). This CDR3 contains 12 residues. The J segment lost 5 bases and the V segment lost 6 bases, leaving 0 bases of the junction unmatched.

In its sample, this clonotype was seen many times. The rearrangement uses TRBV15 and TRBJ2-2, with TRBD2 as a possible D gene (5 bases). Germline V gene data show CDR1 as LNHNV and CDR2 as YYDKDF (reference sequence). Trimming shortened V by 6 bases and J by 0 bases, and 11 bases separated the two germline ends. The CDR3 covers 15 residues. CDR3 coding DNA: TGTGCCACCAGGAAGCGGCCCGCGAACACCGGGGAGCTGTTTTTT. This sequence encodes CATRKRPANTGELFF.

The CDR3 protein is CATSIQVALAGECHEQYF. Here the CDR3 DNA reads TGTGCCACCAGTATCCAGGTGGCACTAGCGGGAGAGTGCCACGAGCAGTACTTC. This rearrangement joins TRBV24-1 to TRBJ2-7, with 11 bases identical to TRBD2. V lost 6 bases and J lost 5; bases outside the gene matches: 17. Germline CDR1 KGHDR, CDR2 SFDVKD. The CDR3 covers 18 residues.

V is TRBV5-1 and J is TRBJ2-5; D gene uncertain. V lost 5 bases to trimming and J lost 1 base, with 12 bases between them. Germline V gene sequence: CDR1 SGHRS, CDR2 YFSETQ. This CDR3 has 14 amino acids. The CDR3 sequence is CASSYVDTQETQYF. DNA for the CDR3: TGCGCCAGCAGTTACGTAGACACCCAAGAGACCCAGTACTTC.

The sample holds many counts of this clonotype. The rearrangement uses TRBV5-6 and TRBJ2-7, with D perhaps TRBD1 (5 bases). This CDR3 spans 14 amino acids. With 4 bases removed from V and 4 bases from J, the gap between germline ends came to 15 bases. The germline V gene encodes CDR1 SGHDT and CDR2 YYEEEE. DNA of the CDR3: TGTGCCAGCAGCACGGACATGATCAGGTACGAGCAGTACTTC. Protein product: CASSTDMIRYEQYF.

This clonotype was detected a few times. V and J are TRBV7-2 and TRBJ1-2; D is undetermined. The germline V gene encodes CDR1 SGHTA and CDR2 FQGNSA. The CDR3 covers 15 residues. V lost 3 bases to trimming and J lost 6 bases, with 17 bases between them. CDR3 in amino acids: CASSLGLHQKHGYTF. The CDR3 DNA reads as TGTGCCAGCAGCTTGGGCCTCCACCAAAAACATGGCTACACCTTC.

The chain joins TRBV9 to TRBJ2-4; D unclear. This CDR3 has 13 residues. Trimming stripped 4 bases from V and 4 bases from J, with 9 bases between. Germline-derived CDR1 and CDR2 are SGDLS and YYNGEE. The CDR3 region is CASSRGNKNIQYF. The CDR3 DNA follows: TGTGCCAGCAGCAGAGGAAATAAAAACATTCAGTACTTC.

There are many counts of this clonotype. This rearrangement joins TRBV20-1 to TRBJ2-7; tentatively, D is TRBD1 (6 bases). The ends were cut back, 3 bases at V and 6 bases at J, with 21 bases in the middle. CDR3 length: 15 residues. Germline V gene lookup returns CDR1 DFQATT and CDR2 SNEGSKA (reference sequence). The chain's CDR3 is CSASPASTGSGEQYF. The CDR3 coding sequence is TGCAGTGCTAGTCCGGCATCAACAGGGTCTGGCGAGCAGTACTTC.

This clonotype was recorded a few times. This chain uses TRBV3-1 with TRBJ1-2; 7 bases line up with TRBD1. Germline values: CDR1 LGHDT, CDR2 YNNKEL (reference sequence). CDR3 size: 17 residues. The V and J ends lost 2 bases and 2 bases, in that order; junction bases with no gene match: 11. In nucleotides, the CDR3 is TGTGCCAGCAGCCAAAAGCGTCCGGGACAGCTAAACTATGGCTACACCTTC. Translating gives CASSQKRPGQLNYGYTF.

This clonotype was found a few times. Here the CDR3 DNA reads TGTGCCAGCAGCACTCCCCAAAGGGCTAACACCGGGGAGCTGTTTTTT. Translated, it gives CASSTPQRANTGELFF. This chain connects TRBV21-1 to TRBJ2-2; the listed D gene, TRBD2, was not tested against the DNA. TRBV21-1 constitutes a pseudogene. This CDR3 is built from 16 residues.

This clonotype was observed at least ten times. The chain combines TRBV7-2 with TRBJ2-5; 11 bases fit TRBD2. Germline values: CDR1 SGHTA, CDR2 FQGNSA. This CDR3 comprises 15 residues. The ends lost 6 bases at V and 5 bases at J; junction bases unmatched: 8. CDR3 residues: CASRKTSGSLETQYF. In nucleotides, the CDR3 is TGTGCCAGCAGAAAAACTAGCGGGAGTTTGGAGACCCAGTACTTC.

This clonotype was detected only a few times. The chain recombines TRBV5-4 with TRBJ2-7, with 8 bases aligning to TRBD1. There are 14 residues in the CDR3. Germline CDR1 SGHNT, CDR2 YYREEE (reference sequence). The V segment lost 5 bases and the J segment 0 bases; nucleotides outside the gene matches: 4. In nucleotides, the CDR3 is TGTGCCAGCAGTTGGGACAGGTTCTCCTACGAGCAGTACTTC. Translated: CASSWDRFSYEQYF.

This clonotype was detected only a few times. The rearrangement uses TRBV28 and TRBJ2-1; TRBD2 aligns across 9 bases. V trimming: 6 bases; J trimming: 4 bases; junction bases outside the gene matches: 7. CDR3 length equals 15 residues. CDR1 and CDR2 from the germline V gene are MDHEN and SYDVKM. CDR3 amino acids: CASSSTAGGYNEQFF. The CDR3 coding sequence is TGTGCCAGCAGCTCTACTGCGGGGGGGTACAATGAGCAGTTCTTC.

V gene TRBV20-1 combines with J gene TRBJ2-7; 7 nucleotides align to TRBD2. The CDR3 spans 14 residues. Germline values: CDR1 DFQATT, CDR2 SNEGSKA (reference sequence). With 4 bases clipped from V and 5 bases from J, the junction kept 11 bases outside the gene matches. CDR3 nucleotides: TGCAGTGCTACTTCGCGGGGAGGGATCCACGAGCAGTACTTC. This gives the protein CSATSRGGIHEQYF.

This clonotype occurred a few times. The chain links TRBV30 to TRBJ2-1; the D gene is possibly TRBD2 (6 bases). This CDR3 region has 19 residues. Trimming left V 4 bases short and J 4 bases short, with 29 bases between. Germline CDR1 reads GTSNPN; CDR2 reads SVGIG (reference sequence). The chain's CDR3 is CAWTLRGGVRLLGYNEQFF. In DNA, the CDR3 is TGTGCCTGGACCTTGAGGGGCGGGGTACGGCTACTCGGGTACAATGAGCAGTTCTTC.

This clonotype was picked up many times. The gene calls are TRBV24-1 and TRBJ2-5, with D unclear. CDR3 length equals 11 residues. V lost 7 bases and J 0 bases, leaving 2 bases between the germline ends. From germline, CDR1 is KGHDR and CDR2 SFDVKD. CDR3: CATRHQETQYF. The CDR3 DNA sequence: TGTGCCACCAGACACCAAGAGACCCAGTACTTC.

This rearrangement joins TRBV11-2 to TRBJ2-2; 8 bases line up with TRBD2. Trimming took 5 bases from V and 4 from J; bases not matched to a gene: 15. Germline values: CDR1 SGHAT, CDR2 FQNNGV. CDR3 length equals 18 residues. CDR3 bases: TGTGCCAGCAGCCCTGGGGGAGGTAGCGGGATACCCACCGGGGAGCTGTTTTTT. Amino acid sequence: CASSPGGGSGIPTGELFF.